What follows is one T cell receptor beta chain and its context. This clone was found once. Its cognate antigen has yet to be identified. Per-base quality was not reported, and no clone a single base away is much larger than it. TCR CDR3 regions were amplified from genomic DNA by multiplex PCR using the deep immunoSEQ assay. Extracted genomic DNA from each cell subset was distributed evenly across all wells of several immunoSEQ 96-well plates, and each plate was treated as a replicate. For sorted subsets, each replicate PCR was loaded with 150 to 250 ng genomic DNA, equivalent to approximately 33,000 T cell genomes. Purified libraries were quantified with a Qubit 3.0 fluorometer, sized on a Bioanalyzer 2100, and re-quantified with the KAPA Library Quantification kit. Each immunoSEQ 96-well plate was sequenced on its own single-read 150-cycle Illumina NextSeq 550 flow cell. The source study handled its data this way. Because the immunoSEQ output included only junctional sequences and no quality scores, the filtering could not be the same as the filtering used for full-length reads. Sequences were annotated with PyIR, a Python wrapper for IgBLAST v1.9, and V/J genes and CDR3 were assigned using IMGT germline references. Any read was removed if the V/J assignment was weak (E-value above 1e-6), the CDR3 was missing, or the read contained stop codons, out-of-frame junctions, or ambiguous translated residues. V3J clonotypes were defined as sequences sharing the same inferred V gene, J gene, and CDR3 amino acid sequence. To compute the percentage overlap between repertoires, the number of shared unique clonotypes was divided by the size of the smaller repertoire. Repertoire richness was assessed with RTK rarefaction, the Chao1 estimator, and Recon v2.1 estimates of unobserved clonotypes. OLGA was used to compute generation probabilities for all TCRbeta clonotypes that the gDNA method yielded from a handful of donors. TCRdb retrieved this table from immuneACCESS and kept in-frame rearrangements only. Not all clones are present; in checked studies, unresolved V genes account for under half, and no reason is known for the remainder. V and J calls and clone size come straight from that table; D and trimming were deduced from the DNA. For this sample there are over a million clones; approximately 80% appear just once. Roughly 0.61% of the sample is in the top ten clones.

As encoded in the germline V gene (reference sequence), CDR1 is SEHNR while CDR2 is FQNEAQ. Trimming takes 5 bases from V and 7 bases from J, and the germline ends sit 9 bases apart. The CDR3 sequence holds 12 residues, the cysteine and phenylalanine included. The sequence is cut down to CDR3 DNA, 36 bases in frame from base 1. The donors were healthy, HIV-negative adults who had no recently reported acute infections or vaccinations. All donors were Caucasian adults living in Nashville, Tennessee, USA. CD4+ T cells were enriched by magnetic negative selection, after which naive cells were positively selected on CD45RA and the negative fraction was taken as the memory subset. Blood was obtained by leukapheresis, after which PBMCs were separated by Ficoll-Histopaque density gradient centrifugation and cryopreserved in liquid nitrogen vapor phase. Purity and quantity of every magnetically sorted T cell population were checked by analytical flow cytometry. Each sorted fraction had its genomic DNA isolated and then quantified by UV absorbance on a Nanodrop 2000c.

The sample originates from a study of shared clonotypes between healthy human individuals (TCRdb year 2020). Regarding the research as a whole: Two women and a few men aged 18 to 49 years were included in the cohort. For each donor, three plates each were used for CD4 naive and CD4 memory, two plates were used for CD8 naive, and one plate was used for CD8 memory. Blood TCR repertoires of about 5 healthy adults were deeply sequenced to estimate repertoire size and the extent of clonotype sharing between individuals. To increase sequencing depth and limit assay-specific biases, TCR repertoire library preparation and sequencing were carried out by different laboratories using diverse techniques. Between about 0.8 and 8.9 billion PBMCs per donor were obtained by leukapheresis. Broader findings and caveats from the paper: Higher generation probabilities were observed for clonotypes shared by all four sorted-subset donors than for non-shared clonotypes. Across four donors, roughly 5.1% of naive CD4, roughly 3.3% of naive CD8, around 2.5% of memory CD4, and about 0.44% of memory CD8 clonotypes were shared. Estimated clonotype richness was generally larger for naive than for memory subsets. The genetic and exposure-history diversity represented was limited by the small number of donors. Based on pairwise subsampling, the degree of clonotype sharing among donors was expected to be affected by sequencing depth. Sampling was limited to blood, and TCR repertoires in tissue likely differ from TCR repertoires in blood. Incomplete sequencing was indicated by rarefaction of sorted-subset datasets, despite the large sequencing depth.

This receptor was obtained from a man between 18 and 35 years old in good health. Some clones in this sample may be carry-over from other donors' samples. The V gene is TRBV7-9 and the J gene is TRBJ1-5; no D segment can be confidently identified. Sequencing was performed on memory CD4+ T cells from PBMCs. The sample's cell subset or site label is to be understood as: CD45RA-negative fraction. The nucleotide sequence is given as TGTGCCAGCAGCAATCGGAGGCAGCCCCAGCATTTT. It translates as CASSNRRQPQHF.